This T cell receptor beta chain was sequenced during a study of blood T cell repertoires in COVID-19. V gave up 5 bases and J gave up 8 bases; unmatched junction bases: 14. Germline CDR1 reads LNHNV; CDR2 reads YYDKDF (reference sequence). The CDR3 covers 16 residues. Repertoires were generated with immunoSEQ multiplex PCR, while TCRdb's copy carries only in-frame clones and drops some. The sample holds 120,000 to 150,000 clones, around 87% seen once. Material for sequencing was peripheral blood. This clonotype originated in a woman in her 50s with active or convalescent COVID-19. This rearrangement joins TRBV15 to TRBJ2-4; 8 bases align to TRBD2. DNA for the CDR3: TGTGCCACCAGCTTTTCAGCGGGAGTAAAAGGGCACATTCAGTACTTC. Its translation: CATSFSAGVKGHIQYF.